The clone carrying this T cell receptor (beta chain) was seen at least ten times. The antigen is undetermined. The data are from a study of T cells in Graves' hyperthyroidism and ophthalmopathy. Findings and caveats of the study: Most thyroid clonotypes expanded above 0.001 appeared in blood too. A model of 13 V-J features distinguished ophthalmopathy from stable hyperthyroidism.

What was amplified from RNA transcripts were TCR beta CDR3 regions. TCR CDR3 underwent first-round RT-PCR with the HTBI primer set. TCRdb re-called the multiplex PCR reads with MiXCR, one entry per CDR3 protein. The sample includes about 300,000 distinct CDR3 sequences, 13% of them seen just once. This CDR3 spans 17 amino acids. Looked up from germline, CDR1 is ENHRY and CDR2 is SYGVKD. Trimming took off 4 bases at V and 4 bases at J, with 22 bases between the two ends. The TCR originated in a woman in her twenties or thirties with Graves' hyperthyroidism that later progressed to Graves' ophthalmopathy. The sequencing input was blood. V gene TRBV10-3 combines with J gene TRBJ1-2, with D possibly matching TRBD1 (5 bases). The CDR3 spells CAISAAGGPAGGYGYTF. The CDR3, as DNA: TGTGCCATCAGTGCAGCGGGGGGACCAGCCGGGGGCTATGGCTACACCTTC.